This T cell receptor beta chain came from a study of human T cells and chemical hapten exposure. Across the study: While the approximately 23-week study was under way, patients received diphenylcyclopropenone on the scalp every week.

Treatment in this sample: therapeutic diphenylcyclopropenone sensitization with weekly scalp DPC. The library gave individual cDNA molecules unique molecular identifiers. TCRdb processed the reads anew with MiXCR; each CDR3 protein has one entry. The sample has 2,300 or so distinct CDR3 sequences, around 50% seen once. This specimen consisted of whole blood, obtained before DPC sensitization or 2, 6, or about 24 weeks after (not recorded which). The clonotype originates from an adult with alopecia areata. Some clones in this sample may be carry-over from other donors' samples. This table probably holds off-target reads from a library built for another chain.

CDR3 bases: TGCAGTGCCTCAGACGAACTAGCGGGAAATCACAATGAGCAGTTCTTC. Translated, it gives CSASDELAGNHNEQFF. The rearrangement links TRBV20-1 to TRBJ2-1, with TRBD2 matching over 10 bases. Germline V CDR1 and CDR2: DFQATT, SNEGSKA (reference sequence). V was clipped by 6 bases and J by 5 bases; unmatched bases: 13. This CDR3 region has 16 residues.